This TCR beta chain was profiled in a study of metastatic and nonmetastatic thyroid tumors. About the study: Both malignant and benign thyroid patients supplied peripheral blood and tumor or nodule tissue samples, across which the repertoires of these patients were then compared. Study conclusions and caveats: Patients with malignant thyroid tumors reportedly had significantly higher TCR beta diversity than those with benign nodules, in blood and tumor.

Thyroid surgery was performed in patients who had received no treatment beforehand. The CDR3 length is 12 residues. Trimming took 4 bases from V and 4 from J, leaving 10 bases between them. Looked up from germline, CDR1 is GTSNPN and CDR2 is SVGIG (reference sequence). Per the authors' pipeline: Construction of a distant-metastasis classifier for papillary thyroid cancer relied on CDR3 differences across clinicopathological groups. Through MiXCR, TCRdb re-clonotyped the PCR reads. V and J calls and clone size were set by TCRdb, not the authors. The sample lists roughly 22,000 clones, around an eighth occurring once. As to this clone: The antigen is undetermined.

The sequence was obtained from a female donor with papillary thyroid cancer or a benign thyroid nodule (not recorded which). Some clones in this sample may be carry-over from other donors' samples. The chain has TRBV30 and TRBJ1-1, with unresolved D. Sequencing was performed on blood. CDR3 loop: CAWNGWSTEAFF. The CDR3 nucleotides read TGTGCCTGGAATGGGTGGAGCACTGAAGCTTTCTTT.